The rows below give T cell receptor beta chains drawn from one sample of a study of Ad26.COV2.S vaccination and SARS-CoV-2 variants. Profiled with immunoSEQ multiplex PCR; TCRdb holds only in-frame clones, not every one. The sample records about half a million clones, roughly nine tenths being singletons. Material: peripheral blood, obtained in a trial of Ad26.COV2.S vaccine versus placebo. The receptors stem from a person between 18 and 59 years old who received the Ad26.COV2.S COVID-19 vaccine or a placebo. Both conserved end residues are part of each CDR3. The D gene is left open where the match is weak. Size is omitted from some rows. Given values are once, few, many or a class for expanded clones.

V: TRBV3-1/TRBV3-2
D: .
J: TRBJ2-7
size: .
DNA: TGTGCCAGCAGCCAAGGCTCAGGGGGGTACGAGCAGTACTTC
CDR3: CASSQGSGGYEQYF

V: TRBV27
D: .
J: TRBJ2-7
size: .
DNA: TGTGCCAGCAGTTTGCTAGGGCCAGACTCCTACGAGCAGTACTTC
CDR3: CASSLLGPDSYEQYF

V: TRBV30
D: .
J: TRBJ2-3
size: few
DNA: TGTGCCTGGAGTCACCAATACAGGGTGCGCACAGATACGCAGTATTTT
CDR3: CAWSHQYRVRTDTQYF

V: TRBV6-5
D: TRBD2
J: TRBJ2-1
size: .
DNA: TGTGCCAGCAGTTACTCGCCAAGCGGGAGTTCGACTGAGCAGTTCTTC
CDR3: CASSYSPSGSSTEQFF

V: TRBV28
D: .
J: TRBJ2-2
size: once
DNA: TGTGCCAGCAGTTTGGGCCCCGGGGAGCTGTTTTTT
CDR3: CASSLGPGELFF

V: TRBV13
D: TRBD1
J: TRBJ2-1
size: .
DNA: TGTGCCAGCAGCTACAACAGGGGGCTAAGGAATGAGCAGTTCTTC
CDR3: CASSYNRGLRNEQFF

V: TRBV3-1/TRBV3-2
D: TRBD1
J: TRBJ1-6
size: .
DNA: TGTGCCAGCAGTCAATTCGGACAGGGTTTAGGTAATTCACCCCTCCACTTT
CDR3: CASSQFGQGLGNSPLHF

V: TRBV28
D: .
J: TRBJ1-2
size: .
DNA: TGTGCCAGCAGTCCGGCCGGGTTTGGGGGCTACACCTTC
CDR3: CASSPAGFGGYTF

V: TRBV24-1
D: .
J: TRBJ1-1
size: .
DNA: TGTGCCACCAGTGATGAGGGAGTAGTAGCTTTCTTT
CDR3: CATSDEGVVAFF

V: TRBV7-9
D: TRBD1
J: TRBJ2-7
size: .
DNA: TGTGCCAGCGGGTACCGGGACAGAAATTCCTACGAGCAGTACTTC
CDR3: CASGYRDRNSYEQYF

V: TRBV28
D: .
J: TRBJ1-2
size: .
DNA: TGTGCCAGCAGTACTACACAGGGTTATGGCTACACCTTC
CDR3: CASSTTQGYGYTF

V: TRBV28
D: TRBD1
J: TRBJ2-6
size: .
DNA: TGTGCCAGCAGTGGGCAGGGGGCGCCTGGGGCCAACGTCCTGACTTTC
CDR3: CASSGQGAPGANVLTF

V: TRBV15
D: TRBD1
J: TRBJ2-3
size: .
DNA: TGTGCCACCAGCAGAGCAAAAGGACAGGGAGAAGATACGCAGTATTTT
CDR3: CATSRAKGQGEDTQYF

V: TRBV9
D: .
J: TRBJ2-3
size: once
DNA: TGTGCCAGCAGCCCAAGTAGGTTGGGGACAGATACGCAGTATTTT
CDR3: CASSPSRLGTDTQYF

V: TRBV7-6
D: TRBD1
J: TRBJ1-1
size: .
DNA: TGTGCCAGCAGCTCCAGACAGGGCTTACGGGACACTGAAGCTTTCTTT
CDR3: CASSSRQGLRDTEAFF

V: TRBV6-5
D: .
J: TRBJ2-1
size: .
DNA: TGTGCCAGCAGTTTCGGGACCGGGTTCTACAATGAGCAGTTCTTC
CDR3: CASSFGTGFYNEQFF

V: TRBV30
D: .
J: TRBJ1-5
size: .
DNA: TGTGCCTGGAGTTCCTACAATGGAGCCCAGCCCCAGCATTTT
CDR3: CAWSSYNGAQPQHF

V: TRBV28
D: TRBD2
J: TRBJ2-1
size: few
DNA: TGTGCCAGCAGTTTGGCACTAGCGGGCTACAATGAGCAGTTCTTC
CDR3: CASSLALAGYNEQFF

V: TRBV7-2
D: TRBD2
J: TRBJ2-5
size: .
DNA: TGTGCCAGCAGTTCCGCGGGGGGGCTTGAGACCCAGTACTTC
CDR3: CASSSAGGLETQYF

V: TRBV7-2
D: .
J: TRBJ1-5
size: .
DNA: TGTGCCAGCAGCTTCCAGGACAATCAGCCCCAGCATTTT
CDR3: CASSFQDNQPQHF

V: TRBV6-5
D: TRBD2
J: TRBJ2-3
size: once
DNA: TGTGCCAGCAGTTACTCGACTAGCCCTGGCACAGATACGCAGTATTTT
CDR3: CASSYSTSPGTDTQYF

V: TRBV4-1
D: .
J: TRBJ1-1
size: .
DNA: TGCGCCAGCAGCCAAGAGAAAGTAGGCAGGAACACTGAAGCTTTCTTT
CDR3: CASSQEKVGRNTEAFF

V: TRBV28
D: .
J: TRBJ1-2
size: once
DNA: TGTGCCAGCAGGCAGGGGCCGGGCTACACCTTC
CDR3: CASRQGPGYTF

V: TRBV19
D: .
J: TRBJ1-4
size: once
DNA: TGTGCCAGTATGTTTTCAGGGTCCGGGGAAAAACTGTTTTTT
CDR3: CASMFSGSGEKLFF

V: TRBV28
D: .
J: TRBJ2-5
size: .
DNA: TGTGCCAGCAGTGCCCTGCGGCTTACCGACCAAGAGACCCAGTACTTC
CDR3: CASSALRLTDQETQYF

V: TRBV3-1/TRBV3-2
D: .
J: TRBJ2-2
size: .
DNA: TGTGCCAGCAGCCAATTAACCGGGGAGCTGTTTTTT
CDR3: CASSQLTGELFF

V: TRBV11-2
D: .
J: TRBJ2-7
size: .
DNA: TGTGCCAGCAGCCCAACTAGTTCCTACGAGCAGTACTTC
CDR3: CASSPTSSYEQYF

V: TRBV30
D: .
J: TRBJ1-5
size: .
DNA: TGTGCCTGGAGCCCTAATAGCAATCAGCCCCAGCATTTT
CDR3: CAWSPNSNQPQHF

V: TRBV7-9
D: .
J: TRBJ1-5
size: .
DNA: TGTGCCAGCAGCCCACTACAGGGCAACAATCAGCCCCAGCATTTT
CDR3: CASSPLQGNNQPQHF

V: TRBV6-2/TRBV6-3
D: TRBD1
J: TRBJ1-1
size: .
DNA: TGTGCCAGCAGTCGCGACAGGGCGAACACTGAAGCTTTCTTT
CDR3: CASSRDRANTEAFF

V: TRBV7-9
D: .
J: TRBJ1-2
size: few
DNA: TGTGCCAGCAGCTTTGAGATACAGGGAAATGGCTACACCTTC
CDR3: CASSFEIQGNGYTF

V: TRBV19
D: TRBD1
J: TRBJ2-1
size: .
DNA: TGTGCCAGTAGTCTCGGACAGGGGTTACACAATGAGCAGTTCTTC
CDR3: CASSLGQGLHNEQFF

V: TRBV14
D: .
J: TRBJ1-1
size: .
DNA: TGTGCCAGCAGCCAACTTCGACAGAGCCCCATGAACACTGAAGCTTTCTTT
CDR3: CASSQLRQSPMNTEAFF

V: TRBV6-5
D: .
J: TRBJ1-5
size: .
DNA: TGTGCCAGCAGTACTGCAGGGACGCCCCAGCATTTT
CDR3: CASSTAGTPQHF

V: TRBV6-5
D: .
J: TRBJ2-4
size: .
DNA: TGTGCCAGCCAGGGGAAAAACATTCAGTACTTC
CDR3: CASQGKNIQYF

V: TRBV6-5
D: .
J: TRBJ2-5
size: .
DNA: TGTGCCAGCAGGACTACCAAAGGACGCGGAGAGACCCAGTACTTC
CDR3: CASRTTKGRGETQYF

V: TRBV5-1
D: .
J: TRBJ1-2
size: .
DNA: TGCGCCAGCAGCTTGGTACCCGAGTTCTATGGCTACACCTTC
CDR3: CASSLVPEFYGYTF